This T cell receptor (beta chain) was sequenced during a study of blood T cells in healthy people across ages. Overall study findings and caveats: Among long-lived donors, naive CD4+ cells were more numerous and diversity higher than in aged donors.

Together with a sample-barcoded 5' primer, a J-beta primer mix was included in a second PCR lasting about 7 to 11 cycles. Each cDNA molecule carried a tag from a template-switch adaptor that contained 12 random nucleotides. TCRdb recomputed calls from the 5' RACE reads with MiXCR, one row per CDR3 protein. The table has approximately 900,000 distinct CDR3 sequences, 48% seen once. This clonotype has only a few counts. Antigen: not known. One end of the junction is discordant with germline, which a read error may explain. Germline CDR1 reads SEHNR; CDR2 reads FQNEAQ (reference sequence). The CDR3 loop spans 14 amino acids.

The clonotype comes from a man in his thirties or forties in good health. Specimen: blood. The chain uses TRBV7-9 and TRBJ2-3; D not certain. DNA for the CDR3: TGTGCTAGCAGCCCGAAAATTGCGACAGATACGCAGTATTTT. Amino acids: CASSPKIATDTQYF.